This T cell receptor (beta chain) appears in the sequencing data of a study of blood T cells in healthy people across ages. Overall study context: There was about one barcoded beta molecule captured by template switching per two T cells. Study-level points and caveats: A roughly linear fall in TCR beta diversity per million T cells was seen with increasing age. Total diversity from one million sequenced T cells was likely underestimated.

A sample-barcoded 5' primer and a J-beta primer mix were used in a second PCR of roughly 7 to 12 cycles. TCRdb processed the 5' RACE reads anew with MiXCR; each CDR3 protein has one entry. Of around 1.5 million distinct CDR3 sequences in the sample, around 59% were seen once. Details on this clonotype: No antigen is known for it. The germline gene is not matched at one end of the junction; a read error may be the cause.

The donors, healthy Caucasians from Russia, were aged about 6 to 95. The germline V gene encodes CDR1 MNHEY and CDR2 SMNVEV (reference sequence). This CDR3 spans 12 amino acids. The sequenced material came from blood. V usage is TRBV27 and J usage is TRBJ1-6, with a weak D call TRBD1 (6 bases). The TCR originated in a man between 18 and 35 years old in good health. Here the CDR3 reads CASHSGGSPPHF. CDR3 nucleotides: TGTGCCAGCCATTCGGGGGGCTCACCCCCCCACTTT.